This TCR beta chain was recovered during a study of OX40 agonist ivuxolimab in advanced cancers. General study results and limits: Researchers report that CD8+ T cells had, on average, more expanded clones than CD4+.

Autoimmune disease history or systemic immunosuppression barred patients. Method: immunoSEQ multiplex PCR; TCRdb's copy keeps in-frame clones and lacks some. The sample includes 60,000 to 80,000 clones, approximately 79% of them seen just once. In regard to this clone: The antigen is not known.

Germline V gene sequence: CDR1 LGHNA, CDR2 YSLEER. With 0 bases clipped from V and 2 bases from J, the junction kept 6 bases outside the gene matches. This CDR3 comprises 16 residues. Specimen: CD4+ or CD8+ T cells sorted from blood, collected in a trial of the OX40 agonist ivuxolimab. The rearrangement uses TRBV4-3 and TRBJ1-2; 7 nucleotides agree with TRBD1. The receptor was derived from an adult with an advanced solid tumor such as melanoma, head and neck, liver or kidney cancer. The CDR3 sequence: CASSQDLDRSNYGYTF. The CDR3 DNA reads TGCGCCAGCAGCCAAGATTTGGACAGGAGCAACTATGGCTACACCTTC.